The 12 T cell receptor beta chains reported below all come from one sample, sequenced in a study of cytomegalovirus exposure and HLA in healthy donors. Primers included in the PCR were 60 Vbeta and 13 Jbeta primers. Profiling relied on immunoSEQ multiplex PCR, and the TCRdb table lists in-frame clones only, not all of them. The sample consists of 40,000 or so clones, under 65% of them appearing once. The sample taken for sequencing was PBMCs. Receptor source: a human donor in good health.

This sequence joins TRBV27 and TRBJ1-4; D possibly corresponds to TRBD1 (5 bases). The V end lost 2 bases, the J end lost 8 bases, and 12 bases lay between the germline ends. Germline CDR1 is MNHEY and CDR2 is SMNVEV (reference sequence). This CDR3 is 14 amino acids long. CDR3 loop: CASSLRRGEEKLFF. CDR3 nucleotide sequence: TGTGCCAGCAGTTTAAGACGGGGGGAGGAAAAACTGTTTTTT.

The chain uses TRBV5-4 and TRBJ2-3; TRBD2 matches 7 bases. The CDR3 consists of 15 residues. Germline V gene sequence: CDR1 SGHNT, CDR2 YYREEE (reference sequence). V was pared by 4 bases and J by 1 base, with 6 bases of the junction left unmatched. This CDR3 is CASSQSGKRTDTQYF. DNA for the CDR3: TGTGCCAGCAGCCAAAGCGGGAAACGCACAGATACGCAGTATTTT.

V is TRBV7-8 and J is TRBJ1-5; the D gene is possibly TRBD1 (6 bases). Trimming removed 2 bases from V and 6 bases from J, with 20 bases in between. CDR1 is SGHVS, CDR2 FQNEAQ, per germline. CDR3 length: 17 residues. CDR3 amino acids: CASSLSAAGAGGQPQHF. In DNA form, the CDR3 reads TGTGCCAGCAGCTTATCGGCGGCAGGGGCGGGGGGTCAGCCCCAGCATTTT.

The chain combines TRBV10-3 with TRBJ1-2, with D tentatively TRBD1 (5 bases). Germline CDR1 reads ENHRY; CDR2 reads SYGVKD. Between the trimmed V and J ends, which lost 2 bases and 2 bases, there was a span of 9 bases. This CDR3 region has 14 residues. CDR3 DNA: TGTGCCATCAGTGAGAATTCAGGGAACTATGGCTACACCTTC. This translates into CAISENSGNYGYTF.

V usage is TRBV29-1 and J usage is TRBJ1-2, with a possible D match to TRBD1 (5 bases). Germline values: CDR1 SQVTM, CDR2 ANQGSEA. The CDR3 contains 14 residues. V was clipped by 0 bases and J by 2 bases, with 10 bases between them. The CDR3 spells CSVEEGQGNYGYTF. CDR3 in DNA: TGCAGCGTTGAAGAGGGCCAGGGAAACTATGGCTACACCTTC.

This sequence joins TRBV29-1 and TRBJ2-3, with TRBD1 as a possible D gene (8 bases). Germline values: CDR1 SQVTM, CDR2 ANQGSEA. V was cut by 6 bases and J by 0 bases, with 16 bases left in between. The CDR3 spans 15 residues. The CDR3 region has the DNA TGCAGCGTGGAGGGAGGGACAGGTAGCACAGATACGCAGTATTTT. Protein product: CSVEGGTGSTDTQYF.

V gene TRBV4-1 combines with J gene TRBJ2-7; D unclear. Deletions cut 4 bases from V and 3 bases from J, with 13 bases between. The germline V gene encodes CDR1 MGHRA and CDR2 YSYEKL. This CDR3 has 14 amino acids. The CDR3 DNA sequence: TGCGCCAGCAGCCGGGCACCGATGAACTACGAGCAGTACTTC. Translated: CASSRAPMNYEQYF.

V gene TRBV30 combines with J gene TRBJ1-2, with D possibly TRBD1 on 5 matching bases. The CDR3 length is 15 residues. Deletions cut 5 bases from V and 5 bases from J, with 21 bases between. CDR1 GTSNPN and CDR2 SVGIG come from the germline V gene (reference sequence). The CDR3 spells CAWDRAGMRGYGYTF. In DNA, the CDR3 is TGTGCCTGGGACCGGGCCGGGATGCGGGGGTATGGCTACACCTTC.

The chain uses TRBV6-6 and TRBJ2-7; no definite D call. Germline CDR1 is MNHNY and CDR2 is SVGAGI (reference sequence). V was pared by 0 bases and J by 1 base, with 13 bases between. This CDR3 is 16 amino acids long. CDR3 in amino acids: CASSYSSRLESYEQYF. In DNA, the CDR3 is TGTGCCAGCAGTTACTCGAGCCGGTTAGAATCCTACGAGCAGTACTTC.

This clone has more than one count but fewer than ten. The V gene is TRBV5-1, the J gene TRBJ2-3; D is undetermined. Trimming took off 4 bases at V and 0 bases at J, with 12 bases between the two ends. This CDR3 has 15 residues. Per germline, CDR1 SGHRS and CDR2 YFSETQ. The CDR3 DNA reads TGCGCCAGCAGCGCATACACACCTAGCACAGATACGCAGTATTTT. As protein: CASSAYTPSTDTQYF.

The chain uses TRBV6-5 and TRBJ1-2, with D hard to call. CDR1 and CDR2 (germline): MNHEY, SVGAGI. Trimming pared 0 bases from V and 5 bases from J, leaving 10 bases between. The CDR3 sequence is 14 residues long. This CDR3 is CASSYSRIGYGYTF. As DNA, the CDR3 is TGTGCCAGCAGTTACTCGAGGATCGGGTATGGCTACACCTTC.

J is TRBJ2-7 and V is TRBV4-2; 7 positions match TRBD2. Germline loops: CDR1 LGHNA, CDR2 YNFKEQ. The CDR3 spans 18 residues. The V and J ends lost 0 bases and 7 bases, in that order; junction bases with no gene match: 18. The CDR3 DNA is TGTGCCAGCAGCCAAGAAGCGGGGCTGGGGGGGTATTTTTCGGAGCAGTACTTC. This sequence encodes CASSQEAGLGGYFSEQYF.